One and the same sample provided the 17 T cell receptor beta chains below, sequenced in a study of blood T cell repertoires in COVID-19. Profiled with immunoSEQ multiplex PCR; TCRdb holds only in-frame clones, not every one. The sample has approximately 530,000 clones, 85% to 90% seen once. Source material: peripheral blood. These receptors all stem from a woman aged 45-65 years with COVID-19, enrolled during active disease.

CDR3 amino acids: CASSQEAILASGANVLTF. The CDR3 DNA reads as TGTGCCAGCAGCCAAGAGGCGATCCTAGCGTCTGGGGCCAACGTCCTGACTTTC. V usage is TRBV4-2 and J usage is TRBJ2-6; perhaps TRBD2 as D (6 bases). This CDR3 has 18 amino acids. The germline CDR1 and CDR2 sequences are LGHNA and YNFKEQ. Trimming shortened V by 0 bases and J by 1 base, and 13 bases separated the two germline ends.

The rearrangement links TRBV11-1 to TRBJ2-1; possibly TRBD2 for D (6 bases). The CDR3 loop spans 16 amino acids. Trimming removed 5 bases from V and 3 bases from J, with 17 bases in between. The V gene's germline CDR1 is SGHAT and CDR2 FQDESV (reference sequence). CDR3 nucleotide sequence: TGTGCCAGCAGCCGAGAGGGCGGGGTAAGCTACAATGAGCAGTTCTTC. It translates to CASSREGGVSYNEQFF. The complete variable domain, with remaining parts taken from reference TRBV11-1 and TRBJ2-1, reads EAEVAQSPRYKITEKSQAVAFWCDPISGHATLYWYRQILGQGPELLVQFQDESVVDDSQLPKDRFSAERLKGVDSTLKIQPAELGDSAMYLCASSREGGVSYNEQFFGPGTRLTVL.

The J gene is TRBJ1-1, the V gene TRBV6-5; D possibly corresponds to TRBD1 (6 bases). The CDR3 spans 14 residues. In germline, CDR1 is MNHEY, CDR2 SVGAGI. The V gene lost 4 bases and the J gene lost 3 bases, with 12 bases spanning the gap. CDR3 sequence reads: CASSSQGRYTEAFF. CDR3 in DNA: TGTGCCAGCAGTTCACAGGGAAGGTACACTGAAGCTTTCTTT.

CDR3: CAWSGATGVYGYTF. CDR3 coding DNA: TGTGCCTGGAGTGGGGCGACAGGGGTTTATGGCTACACCTTC. The chain joins TRBV30 to TRBJ1-2; TRBD1 matches at 8 bases. CDR1 is GTSNPN, CDR2 SVGIG, per germline (reference sequence). J gave up 5 bases and V 1 base, and 6 bases lay outside the gene matches. The CDR3 has 14 amino acids. Filled out from reference TRBV30 and TRBJ1-2, the complete variable domain reads SQTIHQWPATLVQPVGSPLSLECTVEGTSNPNLYWYRQAAGRGLQLLFYSVGIGQISSEVPQNLSASRPQDRQFILSSKKLLLSDSGFYLCAWSGATGVYGYTFGSGTRLTVV.

V and J are TRBV5-1 and TRBJ2-7, with D perhaps TRBD2 (6 bases). CDR1 is SGHRS, CDR2 YFSETQ, per germline. V dropped 0 bases and J dropped 2 bases, with 15 bases sitting between them. This CDR3 has 16 residues. This chain's CDR3 is CASSLARTRTTYEQYF. The CDR3 DNA follows: TGCGCCAGCAGCTTGGCCAGGACACGGACTACCTACGAGCAGTACTTC.

The rearrangement joins TRBV23-1 to TRBJ1-6; D gene uncertain. TRBV23-1 is identified as an open reading frame with a role that is uncertain. V shed 5 bases and J shed 9 bases, with 20 bases lying between them. CDR3 length: 16 residues. CDR3: CASSTKTWAARSPLHF. The CDR3 nucleotides read TGCGCCAGCAGTACCAAGACGTGGGCTGCTCGTTCACCCCTCCACTTT.

This chain connects TRBV9 to TRBJ1-2, with 10 bases matching TRBD1. CDR1 is SGDLS, CDR2 YYNGEE, per germline. This CDR3 contains 17 residues. Unmatched junction bases numbered 12, after V lost 2 bases and J lost 5 bases. The CDR3 here is CASSVGTGATITYGYTF. The CDR3 DNA reads as TGTGCCAGCAGCGTCGGGACAGGGGCCACCATAACTTATGGCTACACCTTC.

This clone was seen just once. Other DNA sequences in this specimen translate into the identical CDR3. The rearrangement links TRBV6-5 to TRBJ2-2, with D perhaps matching TRBD1 (5 bases). The V end was cut by 4 bases, the J end by 2 bases, with 8 bases between. Germline V gene lookup returns CDR1 MNHEY and CDR2 SVGAGI. The CDR3 length is 14 residues. The CDR3 bases are TGTGCCAGCAGTTTCCAGGGTAACACCGGGGAGCTGTTTTTT. It encodes CASSFQGNTGELFF.

The chain has TRBV6-6 and TRBJ2-1; 10 bases align to TRBD1. This CDR3 comprises 16 residues. Trimming removed 10 bases from V and 8 bases from J; junction bases left unmatched: 17. Germline V gene sequence: CDR1 MNHNY, CDR2 SVGAGI (reference sequence). The CDR3 DNA follows: TGTGCCACCAATTCGAAGAGGACAGGGGGGATGGATGAGCAGTTCTTC. Its protein product is CATNSKRTGGMDEQFF.

This clone has just a few counts. The V and J genes are TRBV7-9 and TRBJ1-2; 9 bases fit TRBD1. Per the germline V gene, CDR1 is SEHNR and CDR2 is FQNEAQ (reference sequence). J lost 7 bases, V lost 5 bases, and 2 bases had no gene match. CDR3 length: 12 amino acids. In nucleotides, the CDR3 is TGTGCCAGCAGCCCGGACAGGGGTGGCTACACCTTC. This sequence encodes CASSPDRGGYTF.

The chain joins TRBV9 to TRBJ1-1, with D tentatively TRBD1 (6 bases). The CDR3 is 15 amino acids. CDR1 is SGDLS, CDR2 YYNGEE, per germline. V dropped 0 bases and J dropped 3 bases, with 12 bases sitting between them. The CDR3 is CASSVVGRGDTEAFF. CDR3 bases: TGTGCCAGCAGCGTAGTAGGCAGGGGAGACACTGAAGCTTTCTTT.

This sequence joins TRBV7-2 and TRBJ1-3; D ambiguous. Per germline, CDR1 SGHTA and CDR2 FQGNSA. Trimming removed 11 bases at V and 2 bases at J, with 13 bases between. This CDR3 has 13 amino acids. DNA for the CDR3: TGTGCCGGAGGGATGGATCCTGGAAACACCATATATTTT. The encoded protein is CAGGMDPGNTIYF.

The chain combines TRBV27 with TRBJ2-3; TRBD2 aligns across 12 bases. The germline gives CDR1 MNHEY, CDR2 SMNVEV (reference sequence). With V trimmed by 5 bases and J by 4 bases, 7 bases remained unmatched. The CDR3 length is 16 residues. The chain's CDR3 is CASSPVLAGGPDTQYF. DNA for the CDR3: TGTGCCAGCAGTCCTGTACTAGCGGGGGGACCAGATACGCAGTATTTT.

V usage is TRBV5-1 and J usage is TRBJ1-3, with 7 bases aligning to TRBD1. This CDR3 contains 17 residues. Germline loops: CDR1 SGHRS, CDR2 YFSETQ. The V and J ends lost 4 bases and 4 bases, in that order; junction bases with no gene match: 14. Here the CDR3 reads CASSETTTGVAGNTIYF. In nucleotides, the CDR3 is TGCGCCAGCAGCGAGACTACCACAGGGGTCGCCGGAAACACCATATATTTT.

V and J are TRBV24-1 and TRBJ1-2; TRBD1 matches at 12 bases. With 4 bases clipped from V and 7 bases from J, the junction kept 6 bases outside the gene matches. This CDR3 has 15 residues. In germline, CDR1 is KGHDR, CDR2 SFDVKD. The CDR3 here is CATSDGTGGQLGYTF. The CDR3 DNA sequence: TGTGCCACCAGTGACGGGACAGGGGGCCAGCTTGGCTACACCTTC.

The chain couples TRBV19 to TRBJ2-3, with 9 bases matching TRBD2. The CDR3 totals 17 residues. V lost 3 bases to trimming and J lost 5 bases; unmatched junction nucleotides: 12. Germline loops: CDR1 LNHDA, CDR2 SQIVND (reference sequence). The CDR3 coding sequence is TGTGCCAGTAGTATCCCCCTTGGGCGGGGGGGCGGAGATACGCAGTATTTT. Translating it yields CASSIPLGRGGGDTQYF.

The V and J genes are TRBV3-1 (or the pseudogene TRBV3-2) and TRBJ1-1, with 7 bases fitting TRBD1. This CDR3 region has 15 residues. With V trimmed by 4 bases and J by 3 bases, 8 bases remained unmatched. CDR1 is LGHDT, CDR2 YNNKEL, per germline (reference sequence). This CDR3 is CASSRSDRVDTEAFF. The CDR3 nucleotides read TGTGCCAGCAGCCGGTCCGACAGGGTGGACACTGAAGCTTTCTTT.